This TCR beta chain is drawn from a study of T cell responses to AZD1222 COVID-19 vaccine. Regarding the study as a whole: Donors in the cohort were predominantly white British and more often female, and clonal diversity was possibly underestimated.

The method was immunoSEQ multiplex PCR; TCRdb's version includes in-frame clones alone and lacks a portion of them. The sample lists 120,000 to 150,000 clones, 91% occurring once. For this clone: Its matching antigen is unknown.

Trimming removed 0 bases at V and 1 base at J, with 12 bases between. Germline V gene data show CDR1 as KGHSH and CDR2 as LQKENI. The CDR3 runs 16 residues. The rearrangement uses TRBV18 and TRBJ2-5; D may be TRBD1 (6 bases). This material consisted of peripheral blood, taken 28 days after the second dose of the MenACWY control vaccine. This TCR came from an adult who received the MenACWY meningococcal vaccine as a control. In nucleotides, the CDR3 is TGTGCCAGCTCACCACCGAGGCAGGGGCCCCAAGAGACCCAGTACTTC. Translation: CASSPPRQGPQETQYF.